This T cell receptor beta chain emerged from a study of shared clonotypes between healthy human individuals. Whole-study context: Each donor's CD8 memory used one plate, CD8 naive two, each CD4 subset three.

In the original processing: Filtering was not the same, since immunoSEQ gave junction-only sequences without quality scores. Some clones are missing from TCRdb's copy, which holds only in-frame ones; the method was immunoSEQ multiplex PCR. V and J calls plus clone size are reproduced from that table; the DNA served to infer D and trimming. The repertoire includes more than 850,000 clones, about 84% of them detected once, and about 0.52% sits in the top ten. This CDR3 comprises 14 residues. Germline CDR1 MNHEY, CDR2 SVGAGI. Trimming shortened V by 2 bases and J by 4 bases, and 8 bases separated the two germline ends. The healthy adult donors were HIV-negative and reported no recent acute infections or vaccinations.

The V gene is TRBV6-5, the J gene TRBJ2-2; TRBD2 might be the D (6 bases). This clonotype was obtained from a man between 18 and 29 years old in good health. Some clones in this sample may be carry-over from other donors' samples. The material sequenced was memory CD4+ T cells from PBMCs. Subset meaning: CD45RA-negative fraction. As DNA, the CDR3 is TGTGCCAGCAGTTACCCCGGGGGCACCGGGGAGCTGTTTTTT. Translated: CASSYPGGTGELFF.